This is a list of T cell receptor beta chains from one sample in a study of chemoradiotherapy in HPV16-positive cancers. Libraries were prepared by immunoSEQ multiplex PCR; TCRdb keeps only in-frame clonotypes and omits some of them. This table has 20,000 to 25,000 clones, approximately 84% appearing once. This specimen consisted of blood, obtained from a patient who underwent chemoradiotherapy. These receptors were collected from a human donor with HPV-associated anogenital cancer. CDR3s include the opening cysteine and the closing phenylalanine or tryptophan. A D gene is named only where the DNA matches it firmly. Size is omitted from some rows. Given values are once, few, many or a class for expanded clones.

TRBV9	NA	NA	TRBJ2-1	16	TGTGCCAGCAGCGCCCGGGACCTTGCCTCCTACAATGAGCAGTTCTTC	CASSARDLASYNEQFF
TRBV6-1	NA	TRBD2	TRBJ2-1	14	TGTGCCAGCAGACGAGCGGGGGGGCTCGATGAGCAGTTCTTC	CASRRAGGLDEQFF
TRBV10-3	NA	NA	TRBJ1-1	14	TGTGCCATCAGTGAGTCGAGGTTGAACACTGAAGCTTTCTTT	CAISESRLNTEAFF
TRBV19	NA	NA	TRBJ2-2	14	TGTGCCAGTAGTATCCTTACGAACACCGGGGAGCTGTTTTTT	CASSILTNTGELFF
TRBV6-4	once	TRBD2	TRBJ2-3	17	TGTGCCAGCAGTTTTTCGGGACTAGCGGAAGTCCCAGGTACGCAGTATTTT	CASSFSGLAEVPGTQYF
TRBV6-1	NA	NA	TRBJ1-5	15	TGTGCCAGCAGTGAAACGACAGTAGGCAATCAGCCCCAGCATTTT	CASSETTVGNQPQHF
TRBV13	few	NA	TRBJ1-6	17	TGTGCCAGCAGCTTCGGCTGGGGGCGTACGGAAAATTCACCCCTCCACTTT	CASSFGWGRTENSPLHF
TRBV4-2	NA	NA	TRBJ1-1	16	TGTGCCAGCAGCCAAGACGGAGTGGGTCCGCTGTCTGAAGCTTTCTTT	CASSQDGVGPLSEAFF
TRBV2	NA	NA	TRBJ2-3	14	TGTGCCAGCAGTGAATTTTTGGGCACAGATACGCAGTATTTT	CASSEFLGTDTQYF
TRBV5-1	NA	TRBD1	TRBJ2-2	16	TGCGCCAGCAGCTCCGGACAGGGGGCCAGCACCGGGGAGCTGTTTTTT	CASSSGQGASTGELFF